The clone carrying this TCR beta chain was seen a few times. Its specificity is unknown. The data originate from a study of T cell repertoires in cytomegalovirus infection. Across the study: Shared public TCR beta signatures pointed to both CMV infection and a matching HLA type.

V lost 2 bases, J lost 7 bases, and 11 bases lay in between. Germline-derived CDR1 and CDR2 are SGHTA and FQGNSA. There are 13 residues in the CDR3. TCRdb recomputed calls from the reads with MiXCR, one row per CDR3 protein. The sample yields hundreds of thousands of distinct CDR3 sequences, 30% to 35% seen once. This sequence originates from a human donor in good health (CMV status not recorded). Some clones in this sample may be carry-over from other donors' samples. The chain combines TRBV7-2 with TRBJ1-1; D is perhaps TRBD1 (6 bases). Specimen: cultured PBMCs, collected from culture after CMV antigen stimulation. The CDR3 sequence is CASSLRLQGEAFF. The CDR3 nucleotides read TGTGCCAGCAGCTTACGCTTACAGGGTGAAGCTTTCTTT.